One and the same sample provided the 13 T cell receptor beta chains below, sequenced in a study of cytomegalovirus exposure and HLA in healthy donors. Sequencing used immunoSEQ multiplex PCR; TCRdb keeps in-frame clones, though not all of them. The table has 100,000 to 150,000 clones, 94% seen once. The sequencing input was PBMCs. The receptor set was obtained from a woman between 18 and 29 years old in good health and CMV-seronegative.

This sequence joins TRBV5-8 and TRBJ2-7, with D possibly being TRBD1 (5 bases). V shed 4 bases and J shed 4 bases, with 12 bases lying between them. CDR3 length: 13 amino acids. CDR1 is SGHTS, CDR2 YDEGEE, per germline. This CDR3 is CASSKTEYYEQYF. DNA of the CDR3: TGTGCCAGCAGCAAGACAGAGTATTACGAGCAGTACTTC.

DNA of the CDR3: TGTGCCAGTAGTATCACGGGTAACTATGGCTACACCTTC. Amino acids: CASSITGNYGYTF. The chain employs TRBV19 and TRBJ1-2; D unclear. The CDR3 spans 13 residues. V shed 3 bases and J shed 1 base, with 6 bases lying between them. Germline assignment: CDR1 LNHDA and CDR2 SQIVND (reference sequence).

The CDR3 here is CASSALGRETAYEQYF. CDR3 nucleotides: TGTGCCAGCAGTGCCTTGGGGCGGGAGACTGCCTACGAGCAGTACTTC. This rearrangement joins TRBV9 to TRBJ2-7, with 7 bases identical to TRBD2. Germline CDR1 reads SGDLS; CDR2 reads YYNGEE. The length of the CDR3 is 16 residues. J lost 2 bases, V lost 5 bases, and 13 bases had no gene match.

This chain uses TRBV18 with TRBJ2-7; TRBD2 agrees at 7 bases. Germline trimming cut 3 bases from V and 3 bases from J; bases unmatched to any gene: 5. Germline-derived CDR1 and CDR2 are KGHSH and LQKENI. The CDR3 is 14 amino acids. CDR3 coding DNA: TGTGCCAGCTCACCCGTACCGGGGGGCTACGAGCAGTACTTC. It specifies CASSPVPGGYEQYF.

The V and J genes are TRBV28 and TRBJ2-1; maybe TRBD1 (5 bases). Looked up from germline, CDR1 is MDHEN and CDR2 is SYDVKM. The V gene lost 5 bases and the J gene lost 7 bases, with 36 bases spanning the gap. The CDR3 covers 21 residues. The CDR3 region has the DNA TGTGCCAGCAGTCCAAAGACTTTTTGGGGCTCGATTCACTCCGCTAAAAATGAGCAGTTCTTC. It codes for CASSPKTFWGSIHSAKNEQFF.

The CDR3 nucleotides read TGTGCCAGCAGTCCGGACAGTAACAATCAGCCCCAGCATTTT. It specifies CASSPDSNNQPQHF. V and J are TRBV6-1 and TRBJ1-5, with a weak D call TRBD1 (6 bases). V was shortened by 5 bases and J by 3 bases, with 11 bases between the two germline ends. CDR1 MNHNS and CDR2 SASEGT come from the germline V gene. The CDR3 loop spans 14 amino acids.

The chain joins TRBV5-1 to TRBJ1-6; maybe TRBD1 (5 bases). The V end lost 0 bases, the J end lost 5 bases, and 15 bases lay between the germline ends. The germline V gene encodes CDR1 SGHRS and CDR2 YFSETQ. The CDR3 length is 17 residues. CDR3 sequence (DNA): TGCGCCAGCAGCTTGGCCGTCAGACAGATAGATAATTCACCCCTCCACTTT. It encodes CASSLAVRQIDNSPLHF.

This clone was found once. V usage is TRBV29-1 and J usage is TRBJ2-3; weak D call: TRBD2 (5 bases). V dropped 7 bases and J dropped 2 bases, with 7 bases sitting between them. Germline V CDR1 and CDR2: SQVTM, ANQGSEA. CDR3 length equals 11 residues. CDR3 region: CSGETTDTQYF. The CDR3 DNA reads TGCAGCGGGGAGACCACAGATACGCAGTATTTT.

The table lists this clone with a count of one. Here the CDR3 reads CASSQFGGNTEAFF. As DNA, the CDR3 is TGTGCCAGCAGCCAATTCGGAGGGAACACTGAAGCTTTCTTT. The chain recombines TRBV14 with TRBJ1-1; D unclear. V dropped 2 bases and J dropped 1 base, with 8 bases sitting between them. The CDR3 sequence is 14 residues long. Germline V gives CDR1 SGHDN, CDR2 FVKESK.

The chain recombines TRBV6-5 with TRBJ1-2; the match to TRBD1 covers 8 bases. Per germline, CDR1 MNHEY and CDR2 SVGAGI. This CDR3 is built from 15 residues. Unmatched junction bases numbered 11, after V lost 4 bases and J lost 7 bases. The CDR3 protein is CASSSTGGRGSGYTF. The CDR3 nucleotides read TGTGCCAGCAGTTCCACAGGGGGTAGAGGTAGTGGCTACACCTTC.

The chain couples TRBV7-3 to TRBJ2-5; 9 bases are shared with TRBD2. V was clipped by 1 base and J by 4 bases; unmatched bases: 4. The germline gives CDR1 SGHTA, CDR2 FQGTGA. This CDR3 is 15 amino acids long. CDR3 protein: CASSLSAGGRETQYF. The CDR3 region has the DNA TGTGCCAGCAGCTTAAGCGCGGGGGGGCGAGAGACCCAGTACTTC.

This clone turned up a few times. The genes are TRBV7-3 and TRBJ2-1; TRBD1 aligns across 7 bases. Germline assignment: CDR1 SGHTA and CDR2 FQGTGA. There are 14 residues in the CDR3. J was trimmed by 2 bases and V by 6 bases; bases with no gene match: 4. The CDR3 here is CASSPDRAYNEQFF. CDR3 nucleotides: TGTGCCAGCAGTCCCGACAGGGCCTACAATGAGCAGTTCTTC.

This chain uses TRBV7-9 with TRBJ1-2, with 9 positions matching TRBD1. V lost 5 bases to trimming and J lost 3 bases; unmatched junction nucleotides: 7. This CDR3 comprises 15 residues. Germline V CDR1 and CDR2: SEHNR, FQNEAQ (reference sequence). As DNA, the CDR3 is TGTGCCAGCAGCGGATACAGGGGGCCGGACTATGGCTACACCTTC. Translation gives CASSGYRGPDYGYTF.